Below, 10 T cell receptor beta chains from the same sample are listed, as sequenced in a study of blood T cell repertoires in COVID-19. Method: immunoSEQ multiplex PCR; TCRdb's copy keeps in-frame clones and lacks some. The data contain a few hundred thousand clones, over 75% of them singletons. Sequencing was done on a sample of peripheral blood. All receptors derive from a woman in her 70s with COVID-19, enrolled during active disease.

The V call is TRBV11-3, the J call TRBJ1-2; D unclear. Trimming took 5 bases from V and 8 from J, leaving 18 bases between them. Germline loops: CDR1 SGHNT, CDR2 YENEEA. The length of the CDR3 is 14 residues. In DNA, the CDR3 is TGTGCCAGCAGCGCGGGTTCCGCCTCTGAGGGCTACACCTTC. It codes for CASSAGSASEGYTF.

The genes are TRBV9 and TRBJ2-5, with 7 bases aligning to TRBD1. Germline trimming cut 3 bases from V and 1 base from J; bases unmatched to any gene: 3. The CDR3 sequence is 14 residues long. Per the germline V gene, CDR1 is SGDLS and CDR2 is YYNGEE. In DNA form, the CDR3 reads TGTGCCAGCAGCGGAAACAGGGGCCAAGAGACCCAGTACTTC. Protein sequence: CASSGNRGQETQYF. Full variable domain (remainder filled in from reference TRBV9 and TRBJ2-5): DSGVTQTPKHLITATGQRVTLRCSPRSGDLSVYWYQQSLDQGLQFLIQYYNGEERAKGNILERFSAQQFPDLHSELNLSSLELGDSALYFCASSGNRGQETQYFGPGTRLLVL.

The chain uses TRBV11-3 and TRBJ1-1, with TRBD1 matching 8 bases. V gave up 4 bases and J gave up 5 bases; unmatched junction bases: 12. The CDR3 is 16 residues long. Germline V gene sequence: CDR1 SGHNT, CDR2 YENEEA. The CDR3 DNA reads TGTGCCAGCAGCTCCGGAGCGACAGGGGTGTGGACTGAAGCTTTCTTT. Amino acid sequence: CASSSGATGVWTEAFF.

V gene TRBV14 combines with J gene TRBJ1-3; no clear D gene. CDR3 size: 15 residues. Germline assignment: CDR1 SGHDN and CDR2 FVKESK. V was cut by 1 base and J by 4 bases, with 11 bases left in between. Here the CDR3 DNA reads TGTGCCAGCAGCCAAGTAGGAGGAGGCGGAAACACCATATATTTT. This sequence encodes CASSQVGGGGNTIYF.

This chain joins TRBV9 and TRBJ1-1; 7 bases match TRBD1. The CDR3 sequence is 15 residues long. CDR1 is SGDLS and CDR2 is YYNGEE in the germline V gene. After removal of 3 bases from V and 6 bases from J, the junction contained 11 bases not matched to a gene. The DNA of the CDR3 is TGTGCCAGCAGCGCTCAACCCGGGACAGTTTCTGAAGCTTTCTTT. Its protein product is CASSAQPGTVSEAFF. Using reference TRBV9 and TRBJ1-1 for the parts outside the CDR3, the full variable domain is DSGVTQTPKHLITATGQRVTLRCSPRSGDLSVYWYQQSLDQGLQFLIQYYNGEERAKGNILERFSAQQFPDLHSELNLSSLELGDSALYFCASSAQPGTVSEAFFGQGTRLTVV.

This rearrangement joins TRBV3-1 (or the pseudogene TRBV3-2) to TRBJ1-2, with D unclear. The V end lost 0 bases, the J end lost 7 bases, and 12 bases lay between the germline ends. Germline V gives CDR1 LGHDT, CDR2 YNNKEL (reference sequence). CDR3 length: 14 residues. This CDR3 is CASSQEYPSSGYTF. The CDR3 DNA reads TGTGCCAGCAGCCAAGAATACCCATCCAGTGGCTACACCTTC.

The V call is TRBV7-2, the J call TRBJ2-3; 11 bases match TRBD1. V was clipped by 5 bases and J by 4 bases; unmatched bases: 5. The CDR3 extends over 15 amino acids. Germline CDR1 and CDR2: SGHTA and FQGNSA. The CDR3 sequence: CASSPDRGLADTQYF. CDR3 bases: TGTGCCAGCAGCCCGGACAGGGGGCTCGCAGATACGCAGTATTTT. The full variable domain, rest sourced from reference TRBV7-2 and TRBJ2-3, is GAGVSQSPSNKVTEKGKDVELRCDPISGHTALYWYRQSLGQGLEFLIYFQGNSAPDKSGLPSDRFSAERTGGSVSTLTIQRTQQEDSAVYLCASSPDRGLADTQYFGPGTRLTVL.

The rearrangement joins TRBV11-2 to TRBJ1-4, with 7 bases lining up with TRBD1. The CDR3 loop spans 15 amino acids. V shed 4 bases and J 0 bases; nucleotides not matched to a gene: 2. The germline gives CDR1 SGHAT, CDR2 FQNNGV. CDR3 sequence: CASSSRGATNEKLFF. The CDR3 DNA follows: TGTGCCAGCAGCTCCAGGGGGGCAACTAATGAAAAACTGTTTTTT.

V usage is TRBV9 and J usage is TRBJ1-1; D is unresolved. Trimming removed 3 bases at V and 5 bases at J, with 14 bases between. This CDR3 is built from 14 residues. CDR1 SGDLS and CDR2 YYNGEE come from the germline V gene. The CDR3 bases are TGTGCCAGCAGCGGAAGGAGTTACTCTACTGAAGCTTTCTTT. Residues: CASSGRSYSTEAFF.

This clone showed up just a few times. This sequence joins TRBV25-1 and TRBJ2-7; a possible D gene is TRBD1 (6 bases). From germline, CDR1 is MGHDK and CDR2 SYGVNS. The V and J ends lost 7 bases and 4 bases respectively, with 14 bases between them. The CDR3 contains 13 residues. CDR3 region: CASTEQGLYEQYF. As DNA, the CDR3 is TGTGCCAGCACGGAACAGGGTTTATACGAGCAGTACTTC.